These 3 T cell receptor beta chains originate from one sample sequenced in a study of beta chain features in type 1 diabetes (dated by TCRdb to between 2018 and 2020). The research as a whole found: Type 1 diabetes patients showed a moderate but significant shortening of TCRB CDR3 length in all four CD4+ subsets.

Libraries were built with the immunoSEQ multiplex PCR assay. All of the isolated RNA was reverse transcribed with the High Capacity cDNA Reverse Transcription Kit, so expressed TCRB transcripts were sequenced. The table was pulled from immuneACCESS by TCRdb, which kept in-frame rearrangements only. Such tables lose some clones; where checked, under half of the loss comes from unresolved V genes, and the rest has no known cause. The sample data list 350,000 to 400,000 clones, and roughly 12% of these were observed just once. The ten largest account for around 0.0099% of the sample. The antigens these receptors bind are not known. Material for sequencing was naive CD4+ T cells from blood. Taken with the paper, the label for cell subset or site translates to: true naive CD4+ T cells. The receptor source for this set is a young woman with type 1 diabetes.

The CDR3 loop is CASSKVPAGGYNEQFF. The DNA of the CDR3 is TGCGCCAGCAGTAAGGTTCCAGCGGGGGGGTACAATGAGCAGTTCTTC. The V gene is TRBV10-1, the J gene TRBJ2-1; 10 bases map to TRBD2. With 5 bases clipped from V and 4 bases from J, the junction kept 8 bases outside the gene matches. The germline CDR1 and CDR2 sequences are WNHNN and SYGVQD (reference sequence). The CDR3 runs to 16 residues.

The sample holds a few counts of this clone. This sequence joins TRBV7-9 and TRBJ1-1, with a tentative D call TRBD1 (6 bases). This CDR3 contains 12 residues. Germline V gene sequence: CDR1 SEHNR, CDR2 FQNEAQ (reference sequence). Trimming took 5 bases from V and 6 from J, leaving 10 bases between them. In nucleotides, the CDR3 is TGTGCCAGCAGCCACAGGGTGGCTGAAGCTTTCTTT. Translating gives CASSHRVAEAFF.

This clone was picked up a small number of times. V is TRBV4-3 and J is TRBJ2-7; 8 nucleotides match TRBD2. Trimming at V came to 0 bases and at J to 3 bases, leaving 4 bases not matched to a gene. The CDR3 is made up of 15 amino acids. The germline gives CDR1 LGHNA, CDR2 YSLEER. The CDR3 DNA follows: TGCGCCAGCAGCCAAGATCCGGGGGGGAACTACGAGCAGTACTTC. Protein product: CASSQDPGGNYEQYF.